The present TCR beta chain was sequenced within a study of T-cell memory formation after mild COVID-19. Study details: There were largely donor-specific TCR clusters. Study-wide findings and caveats: Pre-infection memory held some responding clones, suggesting pre-existing cross-reactive T cells responded. CD4+ contracting clones lay mainly in CM and EM, CD8+ ones in EMRA.

V trimming: 1 base; J trimming: 4 bases; junction bases outside the gene matches: 7. This CDR3 spans 16 amino acids. Germline V gene sequence: CDR1 DFQATT, CDR2 SNEGSKA (reference sequence). This clonotype was found a few times. The target antigen is unknown. Sample barcodes and UMIs were carried by the TCR alpha and TCR beta cDNA libraries that 5'RACE generated with constant-segment primers. TCRdb redid the calling of the 5' RACE reads with MiXCR, one entry per CDR3 protein. The sample lists 150,000 to 200,000 distinct CDR3 sequences, under 15% seen once, with 2.5% to 4% in the top ten. V usage is TRBV20-1 and J usage is TRBJ2-2; 9 bases are shared with TRBD2. The source of this sequence is a man aged 18 to 30 who had mild COVID-19 (a few samples of this study predate the infection). Cell type and time point are not known. The sequenced sample consisted of PBMCs or a T cell subset sorted from them (not recorded which). The CDR3 sequence: CSARVVAGAPTGELFF. CDR3 coding DNA: TGCAGTGCTAGAGTGGTAGCGGGGGCCCCCACCGGGGAGCTGTTTTTT.